This TCR beta chain was profiled in a study of Graves' ophthalmopathy and Graves' hyperthyroidism. The CDR3 extends over 16 amino acids. Unmatched junction bases numbered 5, after V lost 3 bases and J lost 3 bases. Per germline, CDR1 MDHEN and CDR2 SYDVKM. Ten or more counts support this clonotype. Its antigen is as yet unknown. Study-wide results and limits: The model reached just under 71% sensitivity and approximately 72% specificity for predicting ophthalmopathy progression.

If patients had other autoimmune diseases, uncontrolled infections, pregnancy or lactation, they were excluded. CDR3 regions of TCR beta were amplified from RNA transcripts. The first-round RT-PCR employed HTBI primers together with the Qiagen OneStep RT-PCR kit. A multiplex PCR was then performed as the second round. TCRdb re-analysed the multiplex PCR reads in MiXCR, keeping a single row per CDR3 protein. There are some 350,000 distinct CDR3 sequences in the sample; about a sixth occur only once, and approximately 2.4% lies in the top ten. The clonotype comes from an adult woman with stable Graves' hyperthyroidism. Sequenced sample: peripheral blood. The rearrangement uses TRBV28 and TRBJ1-5; 10 bases line up with TRBD1. The DNA for the CDR3 is TGTGCCAGCAGTTTTCGGACAGGGGGTTACAATCAGCCCCAGCATTTT. It translates to CASSFRTGGYNQPQHF.